The 18 T cell receptor beta chains below come from one sample, sequenced in a study of blood T cell repertoires in COVID-19. Assay: immunoSEQ multiplex PCR; the TCRdb copy retains only in-frame clones and omits some. Here the sample spans under 200,000 clones, approximately 79% being singletons. The sequenced material came from PBMCs or T cells enriched from blood (not recorded which). These receptors all stem from a woman aged 55-70 years with acute COVID-19.

The V call is TRBV14, the J call TRBJ2-1, with a weak D call TRBD2 (6 bases). This CDR3 is built from 18 residues. The ends were cut back, 0 bases at V and 5 bases at J, with 20 bases in the middle. The germline V gene has CDR1 SGHDN and CDR2 FVKESK. CDR3 nucleotides: TGTGCCAGCAGCCAAGATCGTTTTAGGGCGGGACCTAACAATGAGCAGTTCTTC. Amino acid sequence: CASSQDRFRAGPNNEQFF.

There are a few counts of this clone. The rearrangement joins TRBV5-4 to TRBJ1-3, with 12 positions matching TRBD1. After removal of 7 bases from V and 2 bases from J, the junction contained 7 bases not matched to a gene. This CDR3 comprises 16 residues. Germline CDR1 reads SGHNT; CDR2 reads YYREEE (reference sequence). The CDR3 region has the DNA TGTGCCAGCCGGGACAGGGGGCGCTTGGCTGGAAACACCATATATTTT. It codes for CASRDRGRLAGNTIYF.

The chain combines TRBV28 with TRBJ2-3, with a possible D match to TRBD2 (5 bases). The germline CDR1 and CDR2 sequences are MDHEN and SYDVKM. The CDR3 totals 13 residues. The V end lost 6 bases, the J end lost 3 bases, and 10 bases lay between the germline ends. As DNA, the CDR3 is TGTGCCAGCAGCAGCGGAGGTACAGATACGCAGTATTTT. Translation: CASSSGGTDTQYF. The whole variable domain, filled in from reference TRBV28 and TRBJ2-3, reads DVKVTQSSRYLVKRTGEKVFLECVQDMDHENMFWYRQDPGLGLRLIYFSYDVKMKEKGDIPEGYSVSREKKERFSLILESASTNQTSMYLCASSSGGTDTQYFGPGTRLTVL.

The rearrangement links TRBV7-2 to TRBJ2-6; possible D gene TRBD1, 7 bases. CDR1 and CDR2 (germline): SGHTA, FQGNSA. The CDR3 runs 18 residues. Trimming removed 11 bases at V and 0 bases at J, with 23 bases between. In nucleotides, the CDR3 is TGTGCCGGACTCTACAGGGGCGGGACTCTCTCTGGGGCCAACGTCCTGACTTTC. This encodes CAGLYRGGTLSGANVLTF.

This clone was seen a handful of times. This chain connects TRBV6-2 or TRBV6-3 to TRBJ2-7, with a tentative D call TRBD1 (5 bases). This CDR3 has 13 residues. Germline lookup yields CDR1 MNHEY and CDR2 SVGEGT. The V end was cut by 4 bases, the J end by 0 bases, with 7 bases between. This CDR3 reads CASSWGSSYEQYF. In DNA, the CDR3 is TGTGCCAGCAGTTGGGGCAGCTCCTACGAGCAGTACTTC.

The genes are TRBV6-5 and TRBJ2-7, with 12 positions matching TRBD2. The CDR3 spans 15 residues. Trimming took 5 bases from V and 2 from J; bases not matched to a gene: 4. Looked up from germline, CDR1 is MNHEY and CDR2 is SVGAGI. The CDR3 DNA reads as TGTGCCAGCAGTCGGACTAGCGGGGCCACCTACGAGCAGTACGTC. Translating it yields CASSRTSGATYEQYV.

The chain has TRBV3-1 (or the pseudogene TRBV3-2) and TRBJ2-3, with D tentatively TRBD1 (5 bases). The germline V gene encodes CDR1 LGHDT and CDR2 YNNKEL (reference sequence). V lost 0 bases and J 2 bases, leaving 15 bases between the germline ends. This CDR3 is 17 amino acids long. DNA of the CDR3: TGTGCCAGCAGCCAAGATTTGAACGCAGGGCACACAGATACGCAGTATTTT. It codes for CASSQDLNAGHTDTQYF.

The genes are TRBV12-3 or TRBV12-4 and TRBJ2-7; possibly TRBD2 for D (6 bases). V lost 2 bases and J 12 bases, leaving 14 bases between the germline ends. CDR3 size: 12 residues. As DNA, the CDR3 is TGTGCCAGCAGTTTAAATGGGGGGAGGTTGTACGTC. Amino acid sequence: CASSLNGGRLYV.

In this sample, this clone turned up a few times. The chain couples TRBV4-3 to TRBJ2-3; a weak D match, TRBD1 (6 bases). The CDR3 is 16 residues long. Germline V CDR1 and CDR2: LGHNA, YSLEER. V shed 1 base and J shed 3 bases, with 14 bases lying between them. Here the CDR3 reads CASSQGTASTTDTQYF. CDR3 DNA: TGCGCCAGCAGCCAAGGGACAGCCTCGACTACAGATACGCAGTATTTT.

This clone came up once. The CDR3 sequence is CASIQGAYLNTEAFF. The CDR3, as DNA: TGCGCCAGTATACAGGGGGCGTACCTGAACACTGAAGCTTTCTTT. The rearrangement uses TRBV10-2 and TRBJ1-1; TRBD1 agrees at 9 bases. This CDR3 is built from 15 residues. The germline gives CDR1 WSHSY, CDR2 SAAADI. J was trimmed by 0 bases and V by 9 bases; bases with no gene match: 8.

J is TRBJ2-3 and V is TRBV2, with D possibly matching TRBD2 (5 bases). V was pared by 3 bases and J by 14 bases, with 15 bases between. From germline, CDR1 is SNHLY and CDR2 FYNNEI. This CDR3 comprises 12 residues. CDR3 protein: CASSDRGSNLYF. As DNA, the CDR3 is TGTGCCAGCAGTGATCGGGGAAGCAATTTGTATTTT.

For the CDR3, the DNA is TGCGCCAGCAGCCAAGCGGGGGGTCCTACGCAGTATTTT. Encoded protein: CASSQAGGPTQYF. The gene calls are TRBV4-3 and TRBJ2-3; 7 bases line up with TRBD2. Germline V lookup: CDR1 LGHNA, CDR2 YSLEER. This CDR3 spans 13 amino acids. The junction had 3 bases not matched to a gene; V was cut back by 1 base and J by 8 bases.

This chain connects TRBV6-5 to TRBJ1-5; no clear D gene. The CDR3 has 14 residues. Germline V lookup: CDR1 MNHEY, CDR2 SVGAGI. Trimming stripped 2 bases from V and 2 bases from J, with 7 bases between. The CDR3 loop reads CASSYDSGNQPQHF. DNA of the CDR3: TGTGCCAGCAGTTACGATTCGGGCAATCAGCCCCAGCATTTT.

The V and J genes are TRBV7-9 and TRBJ2-7, with D maybe TRBD2 (6 bases). CDR1 is SEHNR, CDR2 FQNEAQ, per germline (reference sequence). The length of the CDR3 is 15 residues. V was shortened by 5 bases and J by 3 bases, with 17 bases between the two germline ends. The CDR3 reads CASSPRDSTYYEQYF. The DNA of the CDR3 is TGTGCCAGCAGCCCACGGGACTCGACATACTACGAGCAGTACTTC.

The rearrangement uses TRBV14 and TRBJ1-1, with D unclear. The germline CDR1 and CDR2 sequences are SGHDN and FVKESK. V lost 1 base and J lost 1, with 16 bases in between. The CDR3 contains 17 residues. The CDR3 bases are TGTGCCAGCAGCCAAGGAGGCAGTCTAAGCAGGAACACTGAAGCTTTCTTT. Translation gives CASSQGGSLSRNTEAFF.

The table lists this clone with a count of one. The chain uses TRBV18 and TRBJ1-3, with D unclear. CDR1 and CDR2 from the germline V gene are KGHSH and LQKENI. V lost 1 base, J lost 2 bases, and 12 bases lay in between. This CDR3 is 16 amino acids long. Written as DNA, the CDR3 is TGTGCCAGCTCACCACAGACGGGGTGGGCTGGAAACACCATATATTTT. Amino acid sequence: CASSPQTGWAGNTIYF.

The chain joins TRBV5-4 to TRBJ1-2; D unclear. Per germline, CDR1 SGHNT and CDR2 YYREEE (reference sequence). This CDR3 is built from 15 residues. The ends were cut back, 0 bases at V and 5 bases at J, with 14 bases in the middle. Here the CDR3 DNA reads TGTGCCAGCAGCTTGGAAGCAGGTCGGATATATGGCTACACCTTC. It codes for CASSLEAGRIYGYTF.

The chain couples TRBV7-2 to TRBJ2-3, with 15 bases that match TRBD2. The CDR3 is made up of 14 amino acids. V was pared by 5 bases and J by 10 bases, with 4 bases of the junction left unmatched. Germline values: CDR1 SGHTA, CDR2 FQGNSA. The CDR3 sequence: CASSPGLAGGSQYF. In DNA form, the CDR3 reads TGTGCCAGCAGCCCGGGACTAGCGGGGGGCTCGCAGTATTTT.